The TCR beta chain under discussion was sequenced for a study of post-analysis software for immune sequencing data (dated by TCRdb to between 2014 and 2016). Study-level background: The recorded disease courses included relapsing-remitting, secondary progressive and progressive-relapsing multiple sclerosis, and some patients had no subtype annotation. The patient repertoires were compared against approximately ten previously published healthy control repertoires obtained from donors aged roughly 6 to 25 years. A subset of samples was prepared in parallel using single-end sample barcoding, then pooled and co-amplified after Illumina adapter ligation.

On this clonotype: The antigen it recognizes is unknown. No much larger clone is present one base from it, and per-base qualities are unavailable.

There are 14 amino acids in the CDR3, from cysteine to phenylalanine inclusive. Of all the DNA, just the CDR3 is kept, 42 bases in frame from base 1. The junction shows trimming of 0 bases on V and 4 bases on J, and the gene matches do not reach 3 bases of it. The germline V gene supplies CDR1 SGHRS and CDR2 YFSETQ. The research as a whole found: Direct clustering with F measure revealed strong co-clustering of samples prepared in the same batch, which led to a batch-effect correction. Normalized Chao1 diversity was significantly lower in multiple sclerosis patients than controls, suggesting substantial peripheral T-cell clonal expansion. Significantly higher frequencies in patients than in controls were found for about five TRBV segments, including TRBV5-6, TRBV5-1 and TRBV20-1. The multiple sclerosis patient group was slightly younger than the control group.

Receptors were amplified or captured by PCR. Instrument on record: Illumina HiSeq 2500. Unique molecular identifiers were incorporated into TCR beta cDNA libraries to reduce PCR and sequencing biases. Per 1 to 10 million input T cells, approximately 500,000 cDNA molecules were obtained, such that each molecule approximated one T cell. The patient libraries were prepared and sequenced using the same protocol as the earlier healthy control dataset. Samples belonging to the same batch were prepared together, multiplexed and sequenced on a shared HiSeq lane. As for the original processing: MIGEC was used to process the raw barcoded reads, and molecular identifier groups with only a single read were discarded before consensus assembly and CDR3 extraction. VDJtools was used for post-analysis of the clonotype tables, with diversity normalized by down-sampling every dataset to the smallest sample size. To correct batch-related cross-sample contamination, repertoire overlap clustering matched CDR3 amino acid sequences but not nucleotide sequences. TCRdb handled the public reads itself, with Q25 trimming in fastp and clone calling in MiXCR, and kept productive beta chains. Every CDR3 protein is listed once, alongside the most common genes and DNA of its rows. The V and J calls come from TCRdb's annotation, not from the publication. Counted in this sample were around 770,000 distinct CDR3 sequences; 35% to 55% of them appeared once. Of the sample, roughly 5% falls within the top ten clones.

TCR beta repertoires were profiled from peripheral blood of about a dozen young patients with multiple sclerosis to demonstrate the VDJtools post-analysis software. Multiple sclerosis patients were children and adolescents aged 6 to 15 years. The sequenced sample was blood. Recombination joined TRBV5-1 with TRBJ2-7, with 8 bases aligning to TRBD2. This TCR came from a girl aged 5 to 17 with multiple sclerosis. The CDR3 has the sequence CASSLEGGRYEQYF. The nucleotide sequence reads as follows: TGCGCCAGCAGCTTGGAAGGCGGGAGGTACGAGCAGTACTTC.